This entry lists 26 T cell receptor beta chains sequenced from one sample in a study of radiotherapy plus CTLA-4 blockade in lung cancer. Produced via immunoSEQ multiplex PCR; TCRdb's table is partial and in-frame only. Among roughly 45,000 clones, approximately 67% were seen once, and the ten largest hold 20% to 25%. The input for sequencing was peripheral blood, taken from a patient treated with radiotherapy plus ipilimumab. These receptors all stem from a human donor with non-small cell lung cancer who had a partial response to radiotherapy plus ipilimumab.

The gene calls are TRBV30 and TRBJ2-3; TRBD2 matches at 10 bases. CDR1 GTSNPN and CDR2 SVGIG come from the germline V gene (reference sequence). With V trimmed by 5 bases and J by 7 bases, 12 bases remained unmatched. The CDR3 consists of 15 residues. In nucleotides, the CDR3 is TGTGCCTGGGGGGGCCTAGCGGGAGATCGGCATACGCAGTATTTT. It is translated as CAWGGLAGDRHTQYF.

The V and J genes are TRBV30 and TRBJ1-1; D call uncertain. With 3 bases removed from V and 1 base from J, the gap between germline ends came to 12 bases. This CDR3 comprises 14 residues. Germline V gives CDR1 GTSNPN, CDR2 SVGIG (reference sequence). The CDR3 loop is CAWSNPGRNTEAFF. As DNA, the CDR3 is TGTGCCTGGAGCAACCCCGGGAGGAACACTGAAGCTTTCTTT.

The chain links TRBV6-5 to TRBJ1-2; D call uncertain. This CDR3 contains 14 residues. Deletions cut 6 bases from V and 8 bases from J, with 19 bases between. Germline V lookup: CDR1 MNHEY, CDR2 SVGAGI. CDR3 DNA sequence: TGTGCCAGCAGCGCCTCGGGAAGCCCGGGCGGCTACACCTTC. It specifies CASSASGSPGGYTF.

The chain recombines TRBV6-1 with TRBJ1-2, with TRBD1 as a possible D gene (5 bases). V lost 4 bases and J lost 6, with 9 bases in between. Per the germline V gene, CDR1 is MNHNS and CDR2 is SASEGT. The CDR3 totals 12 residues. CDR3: CASSGQFHGYTF. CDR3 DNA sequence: TGTGCCAGCAGTGGACAGTTTCATGGCTACACCTTC.

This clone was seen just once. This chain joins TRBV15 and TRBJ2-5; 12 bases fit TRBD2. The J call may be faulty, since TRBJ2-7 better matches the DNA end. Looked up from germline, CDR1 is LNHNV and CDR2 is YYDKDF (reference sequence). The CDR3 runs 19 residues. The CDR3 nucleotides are TGTGCCACCAGCACTACTTGGACTAGCGGGAACCTGGCCCCCTACGAGCAGTACTTC. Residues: CATSTTWTSGNLAPYEQYF.

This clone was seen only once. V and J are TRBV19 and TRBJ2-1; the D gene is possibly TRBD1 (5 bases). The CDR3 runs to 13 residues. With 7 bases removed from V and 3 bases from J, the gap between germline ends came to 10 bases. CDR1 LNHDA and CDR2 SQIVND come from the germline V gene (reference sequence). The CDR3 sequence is CASTDSVYNEQFF. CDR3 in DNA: TGTGCCAGTACCGACAGCGTCTACAATGAGCAGTTCTTC.

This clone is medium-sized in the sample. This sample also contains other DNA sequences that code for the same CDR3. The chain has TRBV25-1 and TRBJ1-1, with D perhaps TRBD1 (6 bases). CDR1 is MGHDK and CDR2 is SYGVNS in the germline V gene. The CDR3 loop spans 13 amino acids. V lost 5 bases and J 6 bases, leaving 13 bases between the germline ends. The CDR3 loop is CASSRGGYAEAFF. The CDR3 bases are TGTGCCAGCAGTAGGGGGGGCTACGCTGAAGCTTTCTTT.

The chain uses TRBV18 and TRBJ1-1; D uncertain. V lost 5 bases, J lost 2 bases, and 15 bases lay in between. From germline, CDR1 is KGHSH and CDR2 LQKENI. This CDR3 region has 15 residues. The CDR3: CASSSNGGFNTEAFF. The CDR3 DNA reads TGTGCCAGCTCATCAAACGGCGGTTTTAACACTGAAGCTTTCTTT.

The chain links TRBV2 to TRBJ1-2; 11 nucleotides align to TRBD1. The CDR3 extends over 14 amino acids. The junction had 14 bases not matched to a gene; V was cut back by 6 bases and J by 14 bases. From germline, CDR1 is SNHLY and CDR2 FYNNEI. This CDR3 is CASRSRGTGGAGTF. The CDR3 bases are TGTGCCAGCAGATCAAGGGGGACAGGGGGAGCAGGAACCTTC.

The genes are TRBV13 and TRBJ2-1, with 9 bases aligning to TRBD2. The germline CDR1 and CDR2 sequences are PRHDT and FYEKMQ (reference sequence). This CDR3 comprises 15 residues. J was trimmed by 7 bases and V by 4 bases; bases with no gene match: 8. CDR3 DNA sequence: TGTGCCAGCAGCTCCCGACTAGCGGTAGGAAATGAGCAGTTCTTC. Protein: CASSSRLAVGNEQFF.

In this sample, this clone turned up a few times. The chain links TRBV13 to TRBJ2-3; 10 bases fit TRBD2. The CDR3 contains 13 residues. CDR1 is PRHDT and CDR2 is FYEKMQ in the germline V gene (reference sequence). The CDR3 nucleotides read TGTGCGTTAGCGGGGGGATCCACAGATACGCAGTATTTT. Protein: CALAGGSTDTQYF.

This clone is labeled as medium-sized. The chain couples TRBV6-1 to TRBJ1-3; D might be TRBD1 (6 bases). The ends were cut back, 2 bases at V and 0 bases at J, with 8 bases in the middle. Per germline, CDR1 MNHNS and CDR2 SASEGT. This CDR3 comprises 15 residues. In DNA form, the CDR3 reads TGTGCCAGCAGTGAAACAGGGAACTCTGGAAACACCATATATTTT. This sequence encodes CASSETGNSGNTIYF.

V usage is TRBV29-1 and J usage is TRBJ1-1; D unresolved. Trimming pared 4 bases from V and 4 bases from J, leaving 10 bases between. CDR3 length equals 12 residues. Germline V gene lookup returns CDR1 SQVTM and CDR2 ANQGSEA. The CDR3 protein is CSVGGLSTEAFF. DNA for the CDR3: TGCAGCGTTGGAGGGTTGAGCACTGAAGCTTTCTTT.

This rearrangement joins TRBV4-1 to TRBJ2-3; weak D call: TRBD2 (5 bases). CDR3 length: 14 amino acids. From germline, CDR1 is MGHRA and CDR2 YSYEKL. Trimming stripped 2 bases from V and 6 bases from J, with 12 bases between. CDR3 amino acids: CASSQLLGPDTQYF. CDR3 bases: TGCGCCAGCAGCCAACTACTAGGCCCCGATACGCAGTATTTT.

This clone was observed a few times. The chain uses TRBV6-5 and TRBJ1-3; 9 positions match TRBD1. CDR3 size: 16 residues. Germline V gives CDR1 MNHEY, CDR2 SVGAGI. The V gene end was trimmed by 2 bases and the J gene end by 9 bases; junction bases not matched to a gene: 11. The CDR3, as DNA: TGTGCCAGCAGTTACCGCACCGGGACAGGGACATCCACCATATATTTT. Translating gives CASSYRTGTGTSTIYF.

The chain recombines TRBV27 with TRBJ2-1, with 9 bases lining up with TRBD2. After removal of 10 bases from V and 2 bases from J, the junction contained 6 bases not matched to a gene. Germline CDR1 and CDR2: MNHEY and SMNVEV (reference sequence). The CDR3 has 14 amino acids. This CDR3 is CATMAGGAYNEQFF. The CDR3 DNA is TGTGCCACCATGGCGGGGGGGGCCTACAATGAGCAGTTCTTC.

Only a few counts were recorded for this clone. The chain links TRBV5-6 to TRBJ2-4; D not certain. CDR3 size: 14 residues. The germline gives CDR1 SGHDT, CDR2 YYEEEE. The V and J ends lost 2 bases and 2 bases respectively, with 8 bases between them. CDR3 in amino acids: CASSFLVTKNIQYF. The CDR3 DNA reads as TGTGCCAGCAGCTTTCTAGTGACCAAAAACATTCAGTACTTC.

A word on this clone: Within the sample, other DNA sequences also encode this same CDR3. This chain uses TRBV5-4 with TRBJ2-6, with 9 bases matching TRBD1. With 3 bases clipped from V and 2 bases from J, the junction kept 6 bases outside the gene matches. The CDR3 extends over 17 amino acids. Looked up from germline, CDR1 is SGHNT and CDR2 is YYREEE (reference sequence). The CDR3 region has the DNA TGTGCCAGCAGCTCCCCGGGACAGGGTGCTGGGGCCAACGTCCTGACTTTC. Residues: CASSSPGQGAGANVLTF.

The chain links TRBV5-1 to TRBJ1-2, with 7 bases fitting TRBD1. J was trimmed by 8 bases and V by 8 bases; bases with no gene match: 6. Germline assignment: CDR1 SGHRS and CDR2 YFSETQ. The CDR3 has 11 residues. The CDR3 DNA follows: TGCGCCAGTTCCGGAGGGGGCGGCTACACCTTC. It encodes CASSGGGGYTF.

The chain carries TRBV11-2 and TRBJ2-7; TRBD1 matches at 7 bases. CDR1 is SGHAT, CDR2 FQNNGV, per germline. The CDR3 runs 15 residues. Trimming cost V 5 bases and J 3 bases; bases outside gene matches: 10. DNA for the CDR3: TGTGCCAGCAGCAGAGGGTCGGGACAGAGCTACGAGCAGTACTTC. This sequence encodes CASSRGSGQSYEQYF.

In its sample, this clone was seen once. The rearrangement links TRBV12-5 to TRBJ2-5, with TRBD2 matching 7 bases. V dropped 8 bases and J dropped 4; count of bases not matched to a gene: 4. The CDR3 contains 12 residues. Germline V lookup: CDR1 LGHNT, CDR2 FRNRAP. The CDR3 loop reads CASWGGRETQYF. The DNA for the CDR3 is TGTGCTAGTTGGGGAGGGCGAGAGACCCAGTACTTC. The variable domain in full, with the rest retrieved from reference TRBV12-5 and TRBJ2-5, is DARVTQTPRHKVTEMGQEVTMRCQPILGHNTVFWYRQTMMQGLELLAYFRNRAPLDDSGMPKDRFSAEMPDATLATLKIQPSEPRDSAVYFCASWGGRETQYFGPGTRLLVL.

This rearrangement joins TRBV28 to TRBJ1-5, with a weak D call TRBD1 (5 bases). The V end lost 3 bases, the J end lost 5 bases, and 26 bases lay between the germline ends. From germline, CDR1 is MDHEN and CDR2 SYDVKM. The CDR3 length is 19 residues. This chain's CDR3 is CASSLVGGLTDGGHQPQHF. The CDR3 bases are TGTGCCAGCAGTTTGGTGGGGGGACTGACGGACGGTGGCCATCAGCCCCAGCATTTT. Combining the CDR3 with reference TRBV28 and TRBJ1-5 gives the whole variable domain DVKVTQSSRYLVKRTGEKVFLECVQDMDHENMFWYRQDPGLGLRLIYFSYDVKMKEKGDIPEGYSVSREKKERFSLILESASTNQTSMYLCASSLVGGLTDGGHQPQHFGDGTRLSIL.

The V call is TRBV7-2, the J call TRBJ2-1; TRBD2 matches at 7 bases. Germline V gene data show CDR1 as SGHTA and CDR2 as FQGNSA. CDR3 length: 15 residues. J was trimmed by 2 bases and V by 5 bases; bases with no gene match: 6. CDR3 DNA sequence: TGTGCCAGCAGCAGAGTGGGGGGGGCCTACAATGAGCAGTTCTTC. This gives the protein CASSRVGGAYNEQFF. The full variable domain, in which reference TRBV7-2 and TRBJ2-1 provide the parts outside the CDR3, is GAGVSQSPSNKVTEKGKDVELRCDPISGHTALYWYRQSLGQGLEFLIYFQGNSAPDKSGLPSDRFSAERTGGSVSTLTIQRTQQEDSAVYLCASSRVGGAYNEQFFGPGTRLTVL.

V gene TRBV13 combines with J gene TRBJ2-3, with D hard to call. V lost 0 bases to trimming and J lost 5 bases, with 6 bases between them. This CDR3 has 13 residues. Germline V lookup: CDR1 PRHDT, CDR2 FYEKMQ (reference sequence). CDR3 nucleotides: TGTGCCAGCAGCTTAGGCCAGCGAGATACGCAGTATTTT. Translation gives CASSLGQRDTQYF.

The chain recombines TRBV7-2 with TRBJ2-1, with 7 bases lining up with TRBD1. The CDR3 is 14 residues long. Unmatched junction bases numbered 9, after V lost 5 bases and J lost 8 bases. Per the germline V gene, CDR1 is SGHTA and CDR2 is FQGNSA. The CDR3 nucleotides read TGTGCCAGCAGCCCCAGACAGGGTTGGTATGAGCAGTTCTTC. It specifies CASSPRQGWYEQFF.

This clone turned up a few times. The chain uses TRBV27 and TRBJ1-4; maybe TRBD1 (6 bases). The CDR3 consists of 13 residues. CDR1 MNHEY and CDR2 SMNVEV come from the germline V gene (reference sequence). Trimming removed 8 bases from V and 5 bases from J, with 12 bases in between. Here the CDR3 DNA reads TGTGCCAGCCGGCGGGGGCAAAATGAAAAACTGTTTTTT. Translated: CASRRGQNEKLFF.